The 13 T cell receptor beta chains given below trace back to one sample, sequenced in a study of T cell clonotyping in hematopoietic cell transplantation. The repertoire was sequenced with immunoSEQ multiplex PCR; TCRdb's copy has only in-frame clones and lacks some. The sample holds 17,000 or so clones; about 90% are singletons and the top ten take roughly 2.5%. Sequenced material: peripheral blood mononuclear cells. These TCRs come from a man in his fifties or sixties in good health. Some clones in this sample may be carry-over from other donors' samples.

V usage is TRBV4-1 and J usage is TRBJ2-5; 13 nucleotides align to TRBD2. Trimming cost V 2 bases and J 5 bases; bases outside gene matches: 5. The CDR3 is made up of 16 amino acids. Germline lookup yields CDR1 MGHRA and CDR2 YSYEKL. The CDR3 nucleotides are TGCGCCAGCAGCCAAACCGGGACTAGCGGGGCGGAGACCCAGTACTTC. Its translation is CASSQTGTSGAETQYF.

The J gene is TRBJ2-5, the V gene TRBV12-5; TRBD2 agrees at 9 bases. The germline V gene encodes CDR1 LGHNT and CDR2 FRNRAP. This CDR3 is 17 amino acids long. After removal of 5 bases from V and 1 base from J, the junction contained 11 bases not matched to a gene. CDR3: CASGAGADSGGQETQYF. The CDR3 coding sequence is TGTGCTAGTGGTGCCGGGGCGGATAGCGGGGGCCAAGAGACCCAGTACTTC.

This chain uses TRBV30 with TRBJ2-7; D is perhaps TRBD2 (5 bases). Trimming cost V 1 base and J 5 bases, with 15 bases left between them. CDR1 GTSNPN and CDR2 SVGIG come from the germline V gene (reference sequence). The CDR3 runs to 14 residues. This chain's CDR3 is CAWSGGVGKDEQYF. As DNA, the CDR3 is TGTGCCTGGAGTGGGGGAGTGGGGAAGGACGAGCAGTACTTC.

CDR3 nucleotides: TGCGCCAGCAGCTTGATCGCTGGGCAGGCTGAAAAACTGTTTTTT. Protein sequence: CASSLIAGQAEKLFF. The chain is built from TRBV5-1 and TRBJ1-4; no reliable D call. Germline loops: CDR1 SGHRS, CDR2 YFSETQ. Trimming left V 1 base short and J 7 bases short, with 14 bases between. The CDR3 runs to 15 residues.

The gene calls are TRBV9 and TRBJ2-5, with 7 bases that match TRBD1. There are 16 residues in the CDR3. V was clipped by 4 bases and J by 5 bases; unmatched bases: 14. The germline CDR1 and CDR2 sequences are SGDLS and YYNGEE. The CDR3 DNA sequence: TGTGCCAGCAGCCGCTCGACAGGGCAATCTTCGGAGACCCAGTACTTC. Amino acid sequence: CASSRSTGQSSETQYF.

The J gene is TRBJ1-5, the V gene TRBV19; possible D gene TRBD1, 5 bases. Germline CDR1 and CDR2: LNHDA and SQIVND (reference sequence). This CDR3 has 15 amino acids. V was shortened by 6 bases and J by 7 bases, with 19 bases between the two germline ends. This chain's CDR3 is CASRARIGGWQPQHF. CDR3 bases: TGTGCCAGTAGGGCCCGTATCGGGGGTTGGCAGCCCCAGCATTTT.

This clone was observed a single time. The genes are TRBV25-1 and TRBJ1-6; no firm D call. Trimming removed 1 base at V and 8 bases at J, with 9 bases between. Germline V gene sequence: CDR1 MGHDK, CDR2 SYGVNS. The CDR3 has 14 amino acids. The CDR3, as DNA: TGTGCCAGCAGTGAATTCATGGGGTATTCACCCCTCCACTTT. This encodes CASSEFMGYSPLHF.

The V and J genes are TRBV7-2 and TRBJ2-7, with D perhaps matching TRBD1 (6 bases). The CDR3 length is 14 residues. Trimming took off 5 bases at V and 5 bases at J, with 16 bases between the two ends. CDR1 is SGHTA, CDR2 FQGNSA, per germline. The CDR3 region has the DNA TGTGCCAGCAGCAAAACAGGGATGGTAGACGAGCAGTACTTC. Its translation is CASSKTGMVDEQYF. The entire variable domain, with the rest obtained from reference TRBV7-2 and TRBJ2-7, is as follows: GAGVSQSPSNKVTEKGKDVELRCDPISGHTALYWYRQSLGQGLEFLIYFQGNSAPDKSGLPSDRFSAERTGGSVSTLTIQRTQQEDSAVYLCASSKTGMVDEQYFGPGTRLTVT.

This rearrangement joins TRBV2 to TRBJ1-4, with TRBD1 as a possible D gene (5 bases). Per the germline V gene, CDR1 is SNHLY and CDR2 is FYNNEI. The CDR3 loop spans 17 amino acids. V was pared by 2 bases and J by 0 bases, with 13 bases between. In DNA form, the CDR3 reads TGTGCCAGCAGTGAAAGTCCTCAGGGTGCAACTAATGAAAAACTGTTTTTT. Amino acids: CASSESPQGATNEKLFF.

This sequence joins TRBV7-2 and TRBJ1-4, with unresolved D. V lost 5 bases and J lost 10, with 17 bases in between. The CDR3 spans 14 residues. Germline values: CDR1 SGHTA, CDR2 FQGNSA. CDR3 nucleotide sequence: TGTGCCAGCAGCCCACCGGTCCCTCCAGGAAAACTGTTTTTT. It codes for CASSPPVPPGKLFF.

The genes are TRBV25-1 and TRBJ2-3; a weak D match, TRBD1 (5 bases). Trimming removed 3 bases at V and 6 bases at J, with 10 bases between. Germline V gives CDR1 MGHDK, CDR2 SYGVNS. CDR3 length equals 13 residues. In DNA, the CDR3 is TGTGCCAGCAGTGACCCCCCAGGGGATACGCAGTATTTT. This translates into CASSDPPGDTQYF.

V is TRBV6-5 and J is TRBJ2-5, with a possible D match to TRBD1 (6 bases). V was pared by 6 bases and J by 2 bases, with 13 bases between. Germline CDR1 is MNHEY and CDR2 is SVGAGI. This CDR3 contains 14 residues. CDR3 bases: TGTGCCAGCAGCCCGACAGGACTGCAAGAGACCCAGTACTTC. It encodes CASSPTGLQETQYF.

This clone was recorded a few times. J is TRBJ1-5 and V is TRBV4-1; D gene uncertain. Trimming shortened V by 3 bases and J by 8 bases, and 20 bases separated the two germline ends. There are 16 residues in the CDR3. Germline V lookup: CDR1 MGHRA, CDR2 YSYEKL. CDR3 protein: CASSHGIRQAWEPQHF. The CDR3 DNA reads TGCGCCAGCAGCCATGGTATCCGGCAGGCCTGGGAGCCCCAGCATTTT.